This entry concerns a single TCR beta chain. The antigen is unknown. This PCR relied on a set of 60 Vbeta primers and 13 Jbeta primers. Measured with immunoSEQ multiplex PCR; TCRdb has only the in-frame clones, and not every one. This sample has some 170,000 clones, with 72% found just once. The CDR3 sequence is 14 residues long. With 4 bases clipped from V and 4 bases from J, the junction kept 4 bases outside the gene matches. The germline V gene has CDR1 SNHLY and CDR2 FYNNEI. These data originate in a study of cytomegalovirus exposure and HLA in healthy donors. Study information: Earlier, 100 million to 130 million unique TCR beta sequences were recovered from about 200 million T cells by an analysis.

Overall study findings and caveats: Researchers reported in a later analysis that common viral pathogens appeared linked to several top clusters. In most subjects, TCR beta sequences reportedly gave accurate predictions of HLA-A and HLA-B alleles. In an earlier analysis, most TCR beta V segments were productive about 90% or about 30% of the time.

The TCR comes from a human donor in good health. V is TRBV2 and J is TRBJ1-5, with TRBD1 matching over 7 bases. The source material was PBMCs. Written as DNA, the CDR3 is TGTGCCAGCAGTGGCGAGGGGGCAAATCAGCCCCAGCATTTT. The encoded protein is CASSGEGANQPQHF.